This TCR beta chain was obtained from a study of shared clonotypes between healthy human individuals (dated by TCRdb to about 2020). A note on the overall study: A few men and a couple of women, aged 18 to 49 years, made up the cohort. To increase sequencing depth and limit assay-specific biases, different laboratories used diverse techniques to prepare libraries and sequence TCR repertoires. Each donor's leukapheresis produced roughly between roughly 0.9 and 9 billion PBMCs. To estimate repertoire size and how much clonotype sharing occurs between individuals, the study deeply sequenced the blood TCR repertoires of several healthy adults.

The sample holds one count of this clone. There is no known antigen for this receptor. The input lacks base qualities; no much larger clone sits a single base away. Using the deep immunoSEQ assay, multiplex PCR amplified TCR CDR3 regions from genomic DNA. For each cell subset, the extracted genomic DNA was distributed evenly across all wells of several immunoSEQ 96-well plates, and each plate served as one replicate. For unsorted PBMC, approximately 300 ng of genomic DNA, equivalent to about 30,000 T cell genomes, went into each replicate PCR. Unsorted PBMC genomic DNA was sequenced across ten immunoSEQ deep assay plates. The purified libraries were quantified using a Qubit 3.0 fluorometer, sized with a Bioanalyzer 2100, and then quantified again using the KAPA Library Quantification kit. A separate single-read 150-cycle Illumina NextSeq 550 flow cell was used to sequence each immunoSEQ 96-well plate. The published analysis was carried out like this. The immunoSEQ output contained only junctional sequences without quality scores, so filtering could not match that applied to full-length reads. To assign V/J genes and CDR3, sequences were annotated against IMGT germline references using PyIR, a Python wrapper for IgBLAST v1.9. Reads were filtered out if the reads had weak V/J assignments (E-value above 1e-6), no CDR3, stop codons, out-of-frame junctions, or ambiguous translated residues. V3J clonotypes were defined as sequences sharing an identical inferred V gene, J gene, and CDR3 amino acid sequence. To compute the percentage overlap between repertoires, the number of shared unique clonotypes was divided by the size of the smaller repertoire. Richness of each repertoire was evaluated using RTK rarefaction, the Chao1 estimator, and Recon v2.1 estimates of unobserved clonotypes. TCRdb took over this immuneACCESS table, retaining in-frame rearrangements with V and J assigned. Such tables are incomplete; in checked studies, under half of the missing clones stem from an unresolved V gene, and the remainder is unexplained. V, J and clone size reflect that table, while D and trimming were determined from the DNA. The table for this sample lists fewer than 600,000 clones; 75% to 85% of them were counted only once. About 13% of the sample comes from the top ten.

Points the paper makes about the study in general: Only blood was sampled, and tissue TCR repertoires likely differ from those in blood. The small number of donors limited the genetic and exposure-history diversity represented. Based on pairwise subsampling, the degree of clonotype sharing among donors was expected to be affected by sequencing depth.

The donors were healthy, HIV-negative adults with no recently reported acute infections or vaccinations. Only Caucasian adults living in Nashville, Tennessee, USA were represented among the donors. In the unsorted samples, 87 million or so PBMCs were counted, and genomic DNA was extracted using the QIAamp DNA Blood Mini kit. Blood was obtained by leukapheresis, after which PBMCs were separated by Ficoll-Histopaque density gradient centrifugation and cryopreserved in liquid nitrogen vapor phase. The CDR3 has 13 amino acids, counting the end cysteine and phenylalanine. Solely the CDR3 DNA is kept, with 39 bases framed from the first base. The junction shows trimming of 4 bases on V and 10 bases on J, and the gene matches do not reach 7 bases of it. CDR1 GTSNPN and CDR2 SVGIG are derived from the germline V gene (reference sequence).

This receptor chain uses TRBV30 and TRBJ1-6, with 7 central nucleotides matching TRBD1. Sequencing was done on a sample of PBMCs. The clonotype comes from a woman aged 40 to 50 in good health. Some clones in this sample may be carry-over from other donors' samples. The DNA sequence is TGTGCCTGGAACAACAGGGGTGACTCACCCCTCCACTTT. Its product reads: CAWNNRGDSPLHF.